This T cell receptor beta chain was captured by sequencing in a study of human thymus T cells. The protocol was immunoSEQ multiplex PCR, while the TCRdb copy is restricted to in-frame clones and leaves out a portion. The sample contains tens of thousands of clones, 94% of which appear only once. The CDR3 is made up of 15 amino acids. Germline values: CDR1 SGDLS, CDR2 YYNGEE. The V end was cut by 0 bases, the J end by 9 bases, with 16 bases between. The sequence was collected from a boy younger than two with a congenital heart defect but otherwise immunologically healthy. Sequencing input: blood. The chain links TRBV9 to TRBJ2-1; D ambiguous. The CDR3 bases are TGTGCCAGCAGCGTAGACGCCGCAGTTGTCCGTGAGCAGTTCTTC. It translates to CASSVDAAVVREQFF.